This T cell receptor beta chain was found in a study of blood T cell repertoires in COVID-19. Study-level information: Donors in the United States, Italy and Spain gave samples during acute or convalescent COVID-19. The analysed material was cDNA or gDNA that came from T cells, B-cell-depleted T cells, or PBMCs.

The CDR3 is made up of 16 amino acids. With V trimmed by 1 base and J by 5 bases, 8 bases remained unmatched. Germline V gene sequence: CDR1 LGHNA, CDR2 YNFKEQ. Authors' processing steps: How many nucleated cells were present was estimated from reference gene primer amplification. The table came from immunoSEQ multiplex PCR; TCRdb's copy has only in-frame clones and leaves some out. Clone size and V and J calls were adopted from that table, with D and trimming inferred from the DNA. The profile shows 140,000 or so clones, around 80% of them singletons. The chain uses TRBV4-2 and TRBJ2-3; TRBD2 agrees at 8 bases. This TCR came from a man aged 55-75 years with acute or convalescent COVID-19. The sequenced sample consisted of peripheral blood. In DNA form, the CDR3 reads TGTGCCAGCAGCCAAGGGGGGACTAGGGGCCAAGATACGCAGTATTTT. It encodes CASSQGGTRGQDTQYF.